The following is a T cell receptor (beta chain) sequence with its context. Its antigen is undetermined. The data stem from a study of T cells in Graves' hyperthyroidism and ophthalmopathy. Study at large: Staff took peripheral blood when the initial diagnosis was made, before any treatment began.

Together with thyroid ultrasound, orbital computed tomography, serum thyroxine and TRAb, clinical symptoms were used for diagnoses. PBMCs were obtained from approximately 9.2 ml fresh peripheral blood. RNA transcripts served as the template for amplifying TCR beta CDR3 regions. A first-round RT-PCR of the TCR CDR3 used the HTBI primer set. Using its own MiXCR run on the multiplex PCR reads, TCRdb lists one record per CDR3 protein. This sample has hundreds of thousands of distinct CDR3 sequences; around a sixth occur once, and the top ten carry 7.5% to 8%. Regarding the study as a whole: Separating ophthalmopathy from stable hyperthyroidism was achieved by a 13 V-J model.

The CDR3 sequence is 15 residues long. The germline V gene has CDR1 LGHDT and CDR2 YNNKEL (reference sequence). The V segment lost 4 bases and the J segment 1 base; nucleotides outside the gene matches: 3. The sequenced material came from blood. This receptor was identified in a woman aged 18-29 years with Graves' hyperthyroidism. The J gene is TRBJ1-5, the V gene TRBV3-1, with TRBD1 identical over 8 bases. CDR3 nucleotides: TGTGCCAGCAGCCCGCAGGGGGCGAGCAATCAGCCCCAGCATTTT. It encodes CASSPQGASNQPQHF.